This TCR beta chain was documented in a study of identical twins. Germline V gene lookup returns CDR1 SQVTM and CDR2 ANQGSEA. The CDR3 sequence is 11 residues long. V shed 5 bases and J shed 4 bases, with 8 bases lying between them. This clonotype was detected many times. Its antigen is currently unknown. The authors used template switching to add a universal primer site and gave cDNA unique molecular identifiers. TCRdb analysed the 5' RACE reads with MiXCR anew, one entry per CDR3 protein. The profile shows a few hundred thousand distinct CDR3 sequences, roughly 9% of them singletons. Whole-study findings and limits: Shared out-of-frame alpha sequences (those common to twins) showed excess low generation probability. Findings depended on cross-sectional statistics rather than tracking the same donors.

This receptor was obtained from a woman aged 45-59 years in good health. The source material was naive T cells sorted from blood. The chain employs TRBV29-1 and TRBJ2-5, with unresolved D. CDR3 region: CSVPFIETQYF. The CDR3 DNA reads as TGCAGCGTTCCCTTTATAGAGACCCAGTACTTC.